This entry describes one T cell receptor beta chain. Antigen unknown. The study separated CD4+ cells into CD45RA+ naive and CD45RA-negative memory subsets. The data originate from a study of shared clonotypes between healthy human individuals. Findings and caveats of the study: Compared with memory subsets, naive subsets generally had larger estimated richness. Clonotype sharing across a few donors was observed for about 5.2% of naive CD4 clonotypes.

The CDR3 length is 16 residues. Germline V gives CDR1 LNHNV, CDR2 YYDKDF (reference sequence). The V and J ends lost 0 bases and 4 bases respectively, with 15 bases between them. The protocol was immunoSEQ multiplex PCR, while the TCRdb copy is restricted to in-frame clones and leaves out a portion. Of millions of clones listed, approximately 92% are singletons. The chain employs TRBV15 and TRBJ1-2, with unresolved D. This clonotype was sampled from a man aged 18 to 35 in good health. Material for sequencing was naive CD4+ T cells sorted from blood. Subset in this sample: CD45RA+ positively selected. The CDR3 here is CATSRDLPHSGYGYTF. In DNA, the CDR3 is TGTGCCACCAGCAGAGATCTCCCTCACTCAGGCTATGGCTACACCTTC.